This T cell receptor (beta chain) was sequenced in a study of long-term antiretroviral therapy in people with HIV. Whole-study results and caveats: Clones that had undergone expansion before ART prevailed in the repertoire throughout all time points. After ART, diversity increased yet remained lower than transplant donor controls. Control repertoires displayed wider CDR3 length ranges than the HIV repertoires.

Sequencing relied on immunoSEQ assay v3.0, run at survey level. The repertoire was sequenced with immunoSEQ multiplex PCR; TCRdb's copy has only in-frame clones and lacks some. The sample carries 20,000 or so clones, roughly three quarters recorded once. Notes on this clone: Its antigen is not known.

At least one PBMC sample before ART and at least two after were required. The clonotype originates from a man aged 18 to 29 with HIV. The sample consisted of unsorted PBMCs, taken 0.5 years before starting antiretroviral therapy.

The CDR3: CASSQGTAYGYTF. CDR3 sequence (DNA): TGCGCCAGCAGCCAGGGGACAGCTTATGGCTACACCTTC. This sequence joins TRBV4-1 and TRBJ1-2; TRBD1 agrees at 7 bases. V was clipped by 3 bases and J by 5 bases; unmatched bases: 3. This CDR3 is built from 13 residues. CDR1 MGHRA and CDR2 YSYEKL come from the germline V gene.